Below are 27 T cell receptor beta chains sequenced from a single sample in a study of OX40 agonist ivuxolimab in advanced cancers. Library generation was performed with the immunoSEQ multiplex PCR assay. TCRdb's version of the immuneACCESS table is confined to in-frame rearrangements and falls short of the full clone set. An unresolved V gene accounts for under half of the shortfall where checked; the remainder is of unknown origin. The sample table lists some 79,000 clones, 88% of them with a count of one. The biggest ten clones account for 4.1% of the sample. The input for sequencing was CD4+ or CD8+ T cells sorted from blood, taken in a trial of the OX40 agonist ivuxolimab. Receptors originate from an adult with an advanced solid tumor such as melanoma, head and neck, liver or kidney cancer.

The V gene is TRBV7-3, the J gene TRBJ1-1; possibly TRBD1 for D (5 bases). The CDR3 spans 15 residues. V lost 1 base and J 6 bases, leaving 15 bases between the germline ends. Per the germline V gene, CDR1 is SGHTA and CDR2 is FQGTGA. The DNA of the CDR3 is TGTGCCAGCAGCTTAAATGGGGGGTGGACGTCTGAAGCTTTCTTT. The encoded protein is CASSLNGGWTSEAFF.

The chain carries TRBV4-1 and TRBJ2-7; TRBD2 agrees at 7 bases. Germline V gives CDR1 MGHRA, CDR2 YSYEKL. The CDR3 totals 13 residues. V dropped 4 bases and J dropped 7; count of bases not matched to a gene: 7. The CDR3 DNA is TGCGCCAGCAGCCCTCGACTAGCACGGGAGCAGTACTTC. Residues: CASSPRLAREQYF.

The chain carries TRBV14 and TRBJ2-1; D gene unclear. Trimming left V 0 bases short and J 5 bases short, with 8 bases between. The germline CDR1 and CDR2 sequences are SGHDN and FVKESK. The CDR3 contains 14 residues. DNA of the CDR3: TGTGCCAGCAGCCAAGATTTGGGCAACAATGAGCAGTTCTTC. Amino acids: CASSQDLGNNEQFF.

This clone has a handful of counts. CDR3 coding DNA: TGTGCCAGCAGTGAAGGGCGCTCTGGAAACACCATATATTTT. Translating it yields CASSEGRSGNTIYF. The V gene is TRBV6-1, the J gene TRBJ1-3; D call uncertain. The CDR3 covers 14 residues. Deletions cut 1 base from V and 0 bases from J, with 4 bases between. Germline V gene sequence: CDR1 MNHNS, CDR2 SASEGT.

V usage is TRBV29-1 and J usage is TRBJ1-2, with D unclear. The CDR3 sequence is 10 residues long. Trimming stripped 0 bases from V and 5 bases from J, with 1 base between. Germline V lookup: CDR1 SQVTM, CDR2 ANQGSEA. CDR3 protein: CSVEEYGYTF. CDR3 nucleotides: TGCAGCGTTGAAGAGTATGGCTACACCTTC.

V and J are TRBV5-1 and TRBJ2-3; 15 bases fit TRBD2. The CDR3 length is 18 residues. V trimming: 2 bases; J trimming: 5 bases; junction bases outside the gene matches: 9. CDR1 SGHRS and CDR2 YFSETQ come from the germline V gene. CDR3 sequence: CASSFSGLAGGSQDTQYF. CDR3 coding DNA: TGCGCCAGCAGCTTCTCGGGACTAGCGGGAGGCTCCCAAGATACGCAGTATTTT.

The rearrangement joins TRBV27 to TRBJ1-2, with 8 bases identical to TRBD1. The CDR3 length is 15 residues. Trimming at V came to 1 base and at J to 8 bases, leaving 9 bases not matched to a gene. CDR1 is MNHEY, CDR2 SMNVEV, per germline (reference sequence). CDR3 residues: CASSLFSDREIGYTF. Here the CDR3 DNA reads TGTGCCAGCAGTTTATTCTCGGACAGGGAGATCGGCTACACCTTC.

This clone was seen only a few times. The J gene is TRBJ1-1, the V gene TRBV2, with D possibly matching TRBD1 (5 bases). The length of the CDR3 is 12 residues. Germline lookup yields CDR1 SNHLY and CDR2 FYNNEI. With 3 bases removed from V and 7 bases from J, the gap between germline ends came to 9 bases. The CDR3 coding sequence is TGTGCCAGCAGTGATTCGGGGGTTGAAGCTTTCTTT. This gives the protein CASSDSGVEAFF.

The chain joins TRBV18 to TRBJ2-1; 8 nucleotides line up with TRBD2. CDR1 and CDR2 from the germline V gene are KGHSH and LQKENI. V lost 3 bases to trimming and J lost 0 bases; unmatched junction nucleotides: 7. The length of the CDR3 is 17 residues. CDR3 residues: CASSPRTLADSYNEQFF. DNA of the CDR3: TGTGCCAGCTCACCCAGGACACTAGCGGACTCCTACAATGAGCAGTTCTTC.

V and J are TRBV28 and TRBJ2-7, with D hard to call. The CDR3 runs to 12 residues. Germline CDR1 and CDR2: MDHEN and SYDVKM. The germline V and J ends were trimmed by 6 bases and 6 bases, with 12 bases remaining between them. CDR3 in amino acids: CASSLGNREQYF. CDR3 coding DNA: TGTGCCAGCAGCCTGGGGAATCGCGAGCAGTACTTC.

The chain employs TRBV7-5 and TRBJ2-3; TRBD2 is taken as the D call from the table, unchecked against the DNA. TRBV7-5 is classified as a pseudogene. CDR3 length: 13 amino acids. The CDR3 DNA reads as TGTGTCAGAAGCTTAGCCTCCACAGATACGCAGTATTTT. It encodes CVRSLASTDTQYF.

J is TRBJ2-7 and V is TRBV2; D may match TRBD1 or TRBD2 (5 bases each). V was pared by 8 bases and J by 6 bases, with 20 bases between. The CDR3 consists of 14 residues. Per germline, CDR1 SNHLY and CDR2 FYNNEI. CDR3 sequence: CASAARGTWGEQYF. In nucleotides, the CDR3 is TGTGCCAGCGCCGCCCGGGGCACCTGGGGCGAGCAGTACTTC.

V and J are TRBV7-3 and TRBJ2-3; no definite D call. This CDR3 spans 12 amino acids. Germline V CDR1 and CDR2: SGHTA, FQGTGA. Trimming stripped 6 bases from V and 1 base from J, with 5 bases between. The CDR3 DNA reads TGTGCCAGCAGTCGGGGCACAGATACGCAGTATTTT. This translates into CASSRGTDTQYF. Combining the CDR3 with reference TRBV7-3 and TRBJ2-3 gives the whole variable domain GAGVSQTPSNKVTEKGKYVELRCDPISGHTALYWYRQSLGQGPEFLIYFQGTGAADDSGLPNDRFFAVRPEGSVSTLKIQRTERGDSAVYLCASSRGTDTQYFGPGTRLTVL.

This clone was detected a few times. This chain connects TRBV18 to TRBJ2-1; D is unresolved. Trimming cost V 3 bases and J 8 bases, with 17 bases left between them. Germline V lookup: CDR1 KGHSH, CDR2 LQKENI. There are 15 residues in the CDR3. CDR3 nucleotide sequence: TGTGCCAGCTCACCGAGCCAGGCCCCCTCGGATGAGCAGTTCTTC. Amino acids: CASSPSQAPSDEQFF.

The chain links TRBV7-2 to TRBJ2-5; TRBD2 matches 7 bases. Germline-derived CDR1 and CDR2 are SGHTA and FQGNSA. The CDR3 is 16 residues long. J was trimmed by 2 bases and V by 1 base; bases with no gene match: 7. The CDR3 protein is CASSLGPRGIQETQYF. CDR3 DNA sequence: TGTGCCAGCAGCTTAGGGCCGCGGGGGATTCAAGAGACCCAGTACTTC.

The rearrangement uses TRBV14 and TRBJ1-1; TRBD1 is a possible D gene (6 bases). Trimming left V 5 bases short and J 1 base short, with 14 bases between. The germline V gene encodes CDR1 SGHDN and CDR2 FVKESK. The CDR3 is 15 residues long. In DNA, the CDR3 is TGTGCCAGCAGCTACTTAAGGACAGCGAACACTGAAGCTTTCTTT. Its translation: CASSYLRTANTEAFF.

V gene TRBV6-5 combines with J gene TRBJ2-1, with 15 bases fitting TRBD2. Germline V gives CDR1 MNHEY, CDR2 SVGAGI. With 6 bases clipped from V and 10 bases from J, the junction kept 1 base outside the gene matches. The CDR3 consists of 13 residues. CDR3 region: CASRGTSGREQFF. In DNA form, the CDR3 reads TGTGCCAGCAGGGGGACTAGCGGGAGGGAGCAGTTCTTC.

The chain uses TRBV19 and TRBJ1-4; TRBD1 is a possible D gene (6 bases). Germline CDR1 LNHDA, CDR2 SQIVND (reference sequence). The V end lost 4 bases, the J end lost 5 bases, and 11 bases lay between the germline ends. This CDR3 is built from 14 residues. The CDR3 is CASSTGTMNEKLFF. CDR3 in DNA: TGTGCCAGTAGTACCGGGACAATGAATGAAAAACTGTTTTTT.

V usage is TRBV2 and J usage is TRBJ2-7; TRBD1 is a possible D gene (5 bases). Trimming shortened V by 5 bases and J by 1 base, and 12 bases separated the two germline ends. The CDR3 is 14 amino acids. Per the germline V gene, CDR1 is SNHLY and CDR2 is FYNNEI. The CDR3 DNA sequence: TGTGCCAGCAGTTTAATCCAGGGTTCCTACGAGCAGTACTTC. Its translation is CASSLIQGSYEQYF.

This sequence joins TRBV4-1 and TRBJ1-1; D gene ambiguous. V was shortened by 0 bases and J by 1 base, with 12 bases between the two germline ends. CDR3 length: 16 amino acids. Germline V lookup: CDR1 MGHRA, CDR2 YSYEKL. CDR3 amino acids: CASSQDIRLPNTEAFF. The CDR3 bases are TGCGCCAGCAGCCAAGATATACGACTCCCGAACACTGAAGCTTTCTTT.

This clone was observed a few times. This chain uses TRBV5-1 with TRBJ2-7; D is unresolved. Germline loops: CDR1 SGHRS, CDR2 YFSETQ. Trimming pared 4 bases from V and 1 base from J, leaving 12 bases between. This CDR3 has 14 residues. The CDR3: CASSTGPMSYEQYF. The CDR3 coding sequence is TGCGCCAGCAGCACGGGCCCTATGTCCTACGAGCAGTACTTC.

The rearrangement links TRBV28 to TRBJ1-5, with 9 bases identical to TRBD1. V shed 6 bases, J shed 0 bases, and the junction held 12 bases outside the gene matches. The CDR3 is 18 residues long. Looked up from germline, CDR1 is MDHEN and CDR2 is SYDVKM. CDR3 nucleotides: TGTGCCAGCAGCTCCCGACAGGGGGTCTCCTATAGCAATCAGCCCCAGCATTTT. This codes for CASSSRQGVSYSNQPQHF.

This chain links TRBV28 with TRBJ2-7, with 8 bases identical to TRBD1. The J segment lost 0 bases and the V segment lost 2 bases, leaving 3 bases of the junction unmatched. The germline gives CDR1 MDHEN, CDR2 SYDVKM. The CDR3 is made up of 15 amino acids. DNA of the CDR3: TGTGCCAGCAGTTTAGTCGGACAGGGCTCCTACGAGCAGTACTTC. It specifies CASSLVGQGSYEQYF.

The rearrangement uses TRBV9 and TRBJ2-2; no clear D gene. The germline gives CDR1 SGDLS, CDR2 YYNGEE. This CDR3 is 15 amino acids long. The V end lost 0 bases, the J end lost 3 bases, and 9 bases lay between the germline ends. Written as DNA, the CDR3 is TGTGCCAGCAGCGTAGGTTCGGTACACACCGGGGAGCTGTTTTTT. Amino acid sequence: CASSVGSVHTGELFF.

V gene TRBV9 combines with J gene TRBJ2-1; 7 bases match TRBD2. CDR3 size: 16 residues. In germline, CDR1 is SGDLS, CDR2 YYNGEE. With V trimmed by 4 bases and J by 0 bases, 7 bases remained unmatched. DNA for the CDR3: TGTGCCAGCAGCCCTAGCGGAGCCAGCTCCTACAATGAGCAGTTCTTC. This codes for CASSPSGASSYNEQFF.

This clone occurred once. The CDR3 DNA follows: TGTGCCAGTAGTAATTCCAGGGCCCGCTACGAGCAGTACTTC. Its protein product is CASSNSRARYEQYF. This chain joins TRBV19 and TRBJ2-7; maybe TRBD1 (5 bases). V was clipped by 4 bases and J by 3 bases, with 13 bases between them. From germline, CDR1 is LNHDA and CDR2 SQIVND (reference sequence). CDR3 size: 14 residues.

CDR3 DNA: TGTGCCAGCATCCTAGACAGGGGGCCCTACTCCTACGAGCAGTACTTC. It encodes CASILDRGPYSYEQYF. This chain uses TRBV6-4 with TRBJ2-7, with 10 bases fitting TRBD1. Germline values: CDR1 MRHNA, CDR2 SNTAGT. V gave up 7 bases and J gave up 0 bases; unmatched junction bases: 9. The CDR3 extends over 16 amino acids.